This entry lists 4 T cell receptor beta chains sequenced from one sample in a study of T cell clonotyping in hematopoietic cell transplantation (dated by TCRdb to the early 2020s). The library was prepared using the immunoSEQ multiplex PCR assay. TCRdb's version of the immuneACCESS table is confined to in-frame rearrangements and falls short of the full clone set. An unresolved V gene accounts for under half of the shortfall where checked; the remainder is of unknown origin. The sample table lists some 6,500 clones, about 83% of them with a count of one. The biggest ten clones account for approximately 5% of the sample. This specimen's time point label, interpreted: 100 days after allo-HCT. Sequences were derived from PBMCs, sampled 100 days after allogeneic stem cell transplant. These receptors originate from a male patient aged 45-60 years who had an allogeneic stem cell transplant from a related donor, so the T cells may come from the graft donor. Some clones in this sample may be carry-over from other donors' samples.

This chain uses TRBV10-3 with TRBJ1-2, with 8 bases identical to TRBD1. The CDR3 runs to 13 residues. Trimming removed 6 bases from V and 7 bases from J; junction bases left unmatched: 7. CDR1 and CDR2 (germline): ENHRY, SYGVKD. This chain's CDR3 is CAISRQGTSGYTF. The CDR3 DNA sequence: TGTGCCATCAGCAGACAGGGGACATCTGGCTACACCTTC.

V and J are TRBV19 and TRBJ2-3; D is possibly TRBD2 (6 bases). V was pared by 3 bases and J by 7 bases, with 17 bases between. This CDR3 has 15 residues. Per germline, CDR1 LNHDA and CDR2 SQIVND (reference sequence). This chain's CDR3 is CASSIDSGPRNTQYF. In DNA form, the CDR3 reads TGTGCCAGTAGTATCGATAGCGGACCAAGGAATACGCAGTATTTT. Using reference TRBV19 and TRBJ2-3 for the parts outside the CDR3, the full variable domain is DGGITQSPKYLFRKEGQNVTLSCEQNLNHDAMYWYRQDPGQGLRLIYYSQIVNDFQKGDIAEGYSVSREKKESFPLTVTSAQKNPTAFYLCASSIDSGPRNTQYFGPGTRLTVL.

J is TRBJ1-4 and V is TRBV6-6; D uncertain. V was clipped by 7 bases and J by 4 bases, with 7 bases between them. The CDR3 covers 12 residues. Looked up from germline, CDR1 is MNHNY and CDR2 is SVGAGI (reference sequence). The CDR3, as DNA: TGTGCCAGCATGAGCCTTAATGAAAAACTGTTTTTT. Translating it yields CASMSLNEKLFF.

In its sample, this clone was seen a few times. The J gene is TRBJ2-2, the V gene TRBV6-1; D not resolved. This CDR3 is 12 amino acids long. The V gene's germline CDR1 is MNHNS and CDR2 SASEGT. V lost 4 bases, J lost 6 bases, and 6 bases lay in between. The CDR3 loop is CASSGRAGELFF. The CDR3 DNA reads as TGTGCCAGCAGTGGAAGGGCCGGGGAGCTGTTTTTT.